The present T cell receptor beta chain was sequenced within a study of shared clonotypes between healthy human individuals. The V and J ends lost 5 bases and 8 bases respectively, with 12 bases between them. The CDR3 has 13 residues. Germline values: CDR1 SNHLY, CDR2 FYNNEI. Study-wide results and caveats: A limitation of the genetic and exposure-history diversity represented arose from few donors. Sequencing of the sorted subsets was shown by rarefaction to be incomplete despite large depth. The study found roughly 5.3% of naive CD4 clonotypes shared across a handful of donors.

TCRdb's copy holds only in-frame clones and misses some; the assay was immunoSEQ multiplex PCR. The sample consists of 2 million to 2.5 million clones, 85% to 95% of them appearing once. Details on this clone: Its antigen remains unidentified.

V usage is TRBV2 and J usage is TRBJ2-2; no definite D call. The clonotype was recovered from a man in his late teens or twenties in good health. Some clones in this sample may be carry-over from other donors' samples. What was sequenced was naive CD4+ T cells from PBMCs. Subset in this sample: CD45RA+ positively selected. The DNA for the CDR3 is TGTGCCAGCAGTCTCGGATCCCCTGGGGAGCTGTTTTTT. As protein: CASSLGSPGELFF.